This is a list of T cell receptor beta chains from one sample in a study of blood T cell repertoires in COVID-19. The method was immunoSEQ multiplex PCR; TCRdb's version includes in-frame clones alone and lacks a portion of them. The sample has over 20,000 clones, around 89% seen once; the top ten hold about 19%. The sequenced sample was peripheral blood. These receptors were obtained from a man between 65 and 85 years old with active COVID-19. Each CDR3 is given with its conserved first and last residue. D genes are given only for firm matches. The size entry is marked missing in some rows and otherwise reads once, few, many or a size class.

clone size: .; J gene: TRBJ1-5; V gene: TRBV7-8; D gene: .; CDR3 protein: CASSLFQGLGNQPQHF; CDR3 DNA: TGTGCCAGCAGCTTATTCCAGGGGCTGGGCAATCAGCCCCAGCATTTT
clone size: .; J gene: TRBJ2-7; V gene: TRBV23-1; D gene: .; CDR3 protein: CASSHPDLNLPYEQYF; CDR3 DNA: TGCGCCAGCAGTCATCCTGACTTAAACCTCCCCTACGAGCAGTACTTC
clone size: .; J gene: TRBJ1-5; V gene: TRBV7-9; D gene: TRBD1; CDR3 protein: CASSGGQGQPQHF; CDR3 DNA: TGTGCCAGCAGTGGAGGACAGGGTCAGCCCCAGCATTTT
clone size: .; J gene: TRBJ1-4; V gene: TRBV4-1; D gene: .; CDR3 protein: CASSQDWGREKLFF; CDR3 DNA: TGCGCCAGCAGCCAAGATTGGGGGAGGGAAAAACTGTTTTTT
clone size: .; J gene: TRBJ2-7; V gene: TRBV10-1; D gene: .; CDR3 protein: CASSQTGSREQYF; CDR3 DNA: TGCGCCAGCAGTCAAACAGGGTCGAGGGAGCAGTACTTC
clone size: .; J gene: TRBJ1-2; V gene: TRBV5-1; D gene: TRBD1; CDR3 protein: CASSPGTVNYGYTF; CDR3 DNA: TGCGCCAGCAGCCCCGGGACAGTTAACTATGGCTACACCTTC
clone size: .; J gene: TRBJ1-1; V gene: TRBV4-1; D gene: .; CDR3 protein: CASSYTGTQGTEAFF; CDR3 DNA: TGCGCCAGCAGTTACACCGGGACCCAGGGGACTGAAGCTTTCTTT
clone size: .; J gene: TRBJ1-5; V gene: TRBV19; D gene: TRBD1; CDR3 protein: CASSIGRQGRGQPQHF; CDR3 DNA: TGTGCCAGTAGTATAGGGCGACAGGGTCGGGGTCAGCCCCAGCATTTT
clone size: .; J gene: TRBJ2-3; V gene: TRBV5-4; D gene: .; CDR3 protein: CASSFKPDSASTDTQYF; CDR3 DNA: TGTGCCAGCAGCTTTAAGCCGGACAGTGCATCCACAGATACGCAGTATTTT
clone size: .; J gene: TRBJ1-2; V gene: TRBV4-2; D gene: .; CDR3 protein: CASSPWGGQVYGYTF; CDR3 DNA: TGTGCCAGCAGCCCCTGGGGGGGGCAGGTCTATGGCTACACCTTC
clone size: .; J gene: TRBJ2-3; V gene: TRBV7-6; D gene: .; CDR3 protein: CASSLDDFTDTQYF; CDR3 DNA: TGTGCCAGCAGCTTAGATGACTTCACAGATACGCAGTATTTT
clone size: .; J gene: TRBJ2-7; V gene: TRBV7-2; D gene: .; CDR3 protein: CASSLALVAGSPYEQYF; CDR3 DNA: TGTGCCAGCAGCTTAGCGTTAGTGGCGGGGAGTCCCTACGAGCAGTACTTC
clone size: .; J gene: TRBJ2-3; V gene: TRBV4-1; D gene: .; CDR3 protein: CASSSYSGDTQYF; CDR3 DNA: TGCGCCAGCAGCTCTTATTCCGGGGATACGCAGTATTTT
clone size: .; J gene: TRBJ2-5; V gene: TRBV5-1; D gene: .; CDR3 protein: CASSLVPGEQETQYF; CDR3 DNA: TGCGCCAGCAGCTTGGTTCCGGGAGAGCAGGAGACCCAGTACTTC
clone size: .; J gene: TRBJ1-2; V gene: TRBV18; D gene: .; CDR3 protein: CASSPGADYGYTF; CDR3 DNA: TGTGCCAGCTCACCGGGGGCAGACTATGGCTACACCTTC
clone size: once; J gene: TRBJ2-3; V gene: TRBV18; D gene: TRBD2; CDR3 protein: CASSPASGGGRNTQYF; CDR3 DNA: TGTGCCAGCTCACCGGCAAGCGGGGGCGGGAGGAATACGCAGTATTTT
clone size: .; J gene: TRBJ1-1; V gene: TRBV19; D gene: .; CDR3 protein: CASSPFFEGVNTEAFF; CDR3 DNA: TGTGCCAGTAGCCCCTTTTTTGAGGGCGTGAACACTGAAGCTTTCTTT
clone size: .; J gene: TRBJ1-4; V gene: TRBV2; D gene: .; CDR3 protein: CASSRQSRREKLFF; CDR3 DNA: TGTGCCAGCAGTCGACAGTCTAGAAGGGAAAAACTGTTTTTT
clone size: .; J gene: TRBJ2-2; V gene: TRBV7-9; D gene: TRBD1; CDR3 protein: CATPRTGPSNTGELFF; CDR3 DNA: TGTGCCACCCCTAGGACAGGGCCATCGAACACCGGGGAGCTGTTTTTT
clone size: once; J gene: TRBJ1-1; V gene: TRBV30; D gene: .; CDR3 protein: CAWNFRMNTEAFF; CDR3 DNA: TGTGCCTGGAATTTCAGGATGAACACTGAAGCTTTCTTT
clone size: once; J gene: TRBJ2-5; V gene: TRBV9; D gene: TRBD2; CDR3 protein: CASSVDSSGGWGTQYF; CDR3 DNA: TGTGCCAGCAGCGTAGATTCGTCGGGAGGGTGGGGGACCCAGTACTTC
clone size: .; J gene: TRBJ1-1; V gene: TRBV12-3/TRBV12-4; D gene: .; CDR3 protein: CASSNPTDFEAFF; CDR3 DNA: TGTGCCAGCAGCAACCCGACGGACTTTGAAGCTTTCTTT
clone size: .; J gene: TRBJ2-7; V gene: TRBV30; D gene: .; CDR3 protein: CALLGAANYEQYF; CDR3 DNA: TGTGCCCTTTTGGGGGCAGCCAACTACGAGCAGTACTTC
clone size: .; J gene: TRBJ2-2; V gene: TRBV19; D gene: TRBD2; CDR3 protein: CASSIGLARTGELFF; CDR3 DNA: TGTGCCAGTAGTATAGGACTAGCCCGAACCGGGGAGCTGTTTTTT
clone size: .; J gene: TRBJ2-2; V gene: TRBV4-1; D gene: .; CDR3 protein: CASTRLAQKTGELFF; CDR3 DNA: TGCGCCAGCACCCGCCTAGCCCAGAAAACCGGGGAGCTGTTTTTT
clone size: .; J gene: TRBJ2-2; V gene: TRBV11-2; D gene: TRBD2; CDR3 protein: CASSARTSGGYGELFF; CDR3 DNA: TGTGCCAGCAGCGCCAGGACTAGCGGGGGTTACGGGGAGCTGTTTTTT
clone size: .; J gene: TRBJ2-5; V gene: TRBV25-1; D gene: .; CDR3 protein: CASSEFVETQYF; CDR3 DNA: TGTGCCAGCAGTGAATTCGTGGAGACCCAGTACTTC
clone size: .; J gene: TRBJ2-3; V gene: TRBV6-6; D gene: TRBD1; CDR3 protein: CASSLWRDRGGTDTQYF; CDR3 DNA: TGTGCCAGCAGTCTGTGGAGGGACAGGGGGGGCACAGATACGCAGTATTTT
clone size: .; J gene: TRBJ1-1; V gene: TRBV19; D gene: TRBD1; CDR3 protein: CASSRTGYTEAFF; CDR3 DNA: TGTGCCAGTAGTCGGACAGGATACACTGAAGCTTTCTTT
clone size: .; J gene: TRBJ1-6; V gene: TRBV7-9; D gene: TRBD1; CDR3 protein: CASSSRTGSNSPLHF; CDR3 DNA: TGTGCCAGCAGCTCTCGGACAGGGAGTAATTCACCCCTCCACTTT
clone size: few; J gene: TRBJ1-2; V gene: TRBV27; D gene: .; CDR3 protein: CASKEGQISNYGYTF; CDR3 DNA: TGTGCCAGCAAGGAAGGACAGATAAGCAACTATGGCTACACCTTC
clone size: .; J gene: TRBJ1-1; V gene: TRBV7-3; D gene: TRBD1; CDR3 protein: CASSLNRGPRTEAFF; CDR3 DNA: TGTGCCAGCAGCTTAAACAGGGGCCCACGGACTGAAGCTTTCTTT
clone size: .; J gene: TRBJ2-1; V gene: TRBV3-1/TRBV3-2; D gene: .; CDR3 protein: CASSQGRGSYNEQFF; CDR3 DNA: TGTGCCAGCAGCCAAGGGAGGGGCTCCTACAATGAGCAGTTCTTC
clone size: .; J gene: TRBJ1-1; V gene: TRBV27; D gene: .; CDR3 protein: CASSLKSSDTEAFF; CDR3 DNA: TGTGCCAGCAGTTTAAAAAGTAGTGACACTGAAGCTTTCTTT
clone size: .; J gene: TRBJ2-7; V gene: TRBV2; D gene: .; CDR3 protein: CASTGFRPGWEQYF; CDR3 DNA: TGTGCCAGCACTGGGTTCCGTCCGGGGTGGGAGCAGTACTTC
clone size: .; J gene: TRBJ1-5; V gene: TRBV19; D gene: .; CDR3 protein: CASSISRSGQPQHF; CDR3 DNA: TGTGCCAGTAGTATCAGCCGTTCGGGGCAGCCCCAGCATTTT
clone size: .; J gene: TRBJ2-5; V gene: TRBV7-6; D gene: TRBD1; CDR3 protein: CASRPTGGLGATAETQYF; CDR3 DNA: TGTGCCAGCAGGCCTACAGGGGGACTCGGGGCGACCGCAGAGACCCAGTACTTC
clone size: .; J gene: TRBJ1-2; V gene: TRBV29-1; D gene: .; CDR3 protein: CSVERQGSTGYTF; CDR3 DNA: TGCAGCGTTGAGCGCCAGGGTAGTACGGGCTACACCTTC
clone size: .; J gene: TRBJ2-1; V gene: TRBV6-5; D gene: .; CDR3 protein: CASKDFLSYNEQFF; CDR3 DNA: TGTGCCAGCAAAGACTTCCTCTCCTACAATGAGCAGTTCTTC
clone size: .; J gene: TRBJ2-7; V gene: TRBV29-1; D gene: TRBD1; CDR3 protein: CSVRLGRQGALREQYF; CDR3 DNA: TGCAGCGTTCGACTCGGTCGACAGGGGGCTTTGAGAGAGCAGTACTTC
clone size: .; J gene: TRBJ2-5; V gene: TRBV18; D gene: TRBD1; CDR3 protein: CASSFRTGSQETQYF; CDR3 DNA: TGTGCCAGCTCATTTCGGACAGGGTCGCAAGAGACCCAGTACTTC
clone size: .; J gene: TRBJ2-5; V gene: TRBV18; D gene: .; CDR3 protein: CASSPGSGQSQETQYF; CDR3 DNA: TGTGCCAGCTCACCGGGATCCGGACAGAGTCAAGAGACCCAGTACTTC
clone size: few; J gene: TRBJ1-1; V gene: TRBV2; D gene: TRBD1; CDR3 protein: CASSFQGDVEAFF; CDR3 DNA: TGTGCCAGCAGTTTTCAGGGGGACGTTGAAGCTTTCTTT
clone size: .; J gene: TRBJ2-7; V gene: TRBV29-1; D gene: .; CDR3 protein: CSVEEAGYEQYF; CDR3 DNA: TGCAGCGTTGAAGAAGCGGGCTACGAGCAGTACTTC
clone size: .; J gene: TRBJ2-7; V gene: TRBV5-1; D gene: .; CDR3 protein: CASRAGQSSYEQYF; CDR3 DNA: TGCGCCAGCAGGGCGGGACAGTCCTCCTACGAGCAGTACTTC
clone size: .; J gene: TRBJ2-7; V gene: TRBV5-6; D gene: TRBD1; CDR3 protein: CASIGGTGGVYEQYF; CDR3 DNA: TGTGCCAGCATCGGTGGGACAGGGGGAGTCTACGAGCAGTACTTC